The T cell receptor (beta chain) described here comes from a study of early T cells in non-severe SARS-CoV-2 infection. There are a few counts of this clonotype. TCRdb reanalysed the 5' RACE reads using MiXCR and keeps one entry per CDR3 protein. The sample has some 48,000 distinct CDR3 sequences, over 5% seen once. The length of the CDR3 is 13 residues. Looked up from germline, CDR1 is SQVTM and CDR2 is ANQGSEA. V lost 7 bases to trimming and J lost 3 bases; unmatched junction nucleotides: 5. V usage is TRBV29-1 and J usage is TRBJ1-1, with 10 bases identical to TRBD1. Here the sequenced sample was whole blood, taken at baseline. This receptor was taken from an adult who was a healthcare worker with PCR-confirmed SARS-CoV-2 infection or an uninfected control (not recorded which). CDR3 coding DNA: TGCAGCGCCACGACAGGGGGCTACACTGAAGCTTTCTTT. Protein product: CSATTGGYTEAFF.